Listed below are T cell receptor beta chains from one sample, sequenced in a study of T cells after yellow fever vaccination. Using its own MiXCR run on the 5' RACE reads, TCRdb lists one record per CDR3 protein. The top ten clones hold about 18% of a sample with more than 300,000 distinct CDR3 sequences, around 6.8% of them seen once. The sequencing here drew on PBMCs, taken roughly 47 days after the first yellow fever vaccination. The receptors stem from a man aged 18 to 29 who received the YFV17D yellow fever vaccine. Both conserved end residues are part of each CDR3. Fields, in order: D gene, CDR3 length, clone size, V gene, J gene, CDR3 protein, CDR3 DNA. A D gene is named only where the DNA matches it firmly. Some rows have no size entry. The others give once, few or many, or a class for an expanded clone.

D gene: .; CDR3 length: 14; clone size: few; V gene: TRBV30; J gene: TRBJ1-1; CDR3 protein: CADRGRVGNTEAFF; CDR3 DNA: TGTGCCGACCGTGGAAGGGTCGGGAACACTGAAGCTTTCTTT
D gene: .; CDR3 length: 16; clone size: few; V gene: TRBV6-1; J gene: TRBJ2-2; CDR3 protein: CASRSIGGRNTGELFF; CDR3 DNA: TGTGCCAGCAGAAGTATCGGGGGGCGGAACACCGGGGAGCTGTTTTTT
D gene: TRBD1; CDR3 length: 15; clone size: few; V gene: TRBV4-3; J gene: TRBJ2-1; CDR3 protein: CASSTRTGGDYEQFF; CDR3 DNA: TGCGCCAGCAGCACACGGACAGGGGGAGACTATGAGCAGTTCTTC
D gene: .; CDR3 length: 17; clone size: .; V gene: TRBV9; J gene: TRBJ1-3; CDR3 protein: CASSPGTAQPAGNTIYF; CDR3 DNA: TGTGCCAGCAGCCCCGGGACGGCTCAGCCGGCTGGAAACACCATATATTTT
D gene: TRBD2; CDR3 length: 16; clone size: many; V gene: TRBV5-1; J gene: TRBJ2-5; CDR3 protein: CASSKGRGAHQETQYF; CDR3 DNA: TGCGCCAGCAGCAAAGGGCGGGGGGCGCACCAAGAGACCCAGTACTTC
D gene: .; CDR3 length: 17; clone size: few; V gene: TRBV4-3; J gene: TRBJ1-1; CDR3 protein: CASSPSVGGEWITEAFF; CDR3 DNA: TGCGCCAGCAGCCCGTCCGTCGGGGGCGAGTGGATCACTGAAGCTTTCTTT
D gene: .; CDR3 length: 15; clone size: .; V gene: TRBV24-1; J gene: TRBJ2-1; CDR3 protein: CATSARGASYNGQFF; CDR3 DNA: TGTGCCACCAGCGCAAGGGGGGCATCCTACAATGGGCAGTTCTTC
D gene: .; CDR3 length: 12; clone size: few; V gene: TRBV9; J gene: TRBJ2-1; CDR3 protein: CASSVGSDEQFF; CDR3 DNA: TGTGCCAGCAGCGTGGGGTCGGATGAGCAGTTCTTC
D gene: .; CDR3 length: 15; clone size: few; V gene: TRBV7-9; J gene: TRBJ2-6; CDR3 protein: CASSLGAPGANVLTF; CDR3 DNA: TGTGCCAGCAGCTTAGGGGCACCTGGGGCCAACGTCCTGACTTTC
D gene: TRBD1; CDR3 length: 17; clone size: .; V gene: TRBV18; J gene: TRBJ1-2; CDR3 protein: CASSPGQGARGNYGYTF; CDR3 DNA: TGTGCCAGCTCACCCGGACAGGGGGCCCGCGGAAACTATGGCTACACCTTC
D gene: TRBD2; CDR3 length: 15; clone size: .; V gene: TRBV7-9; J gene: TRBJ2-5; CDR3 protein: CASSPTGGAKETQYF; CDR3 DNA: TGTGCCAGCAGCCCAACGGGGGGGGCTAAAGAGACCCAGTACTTC
D gene: TRBD1; CDR3 length: 15; clone size: .; V gene: TRBV29-1; J gene: TRBJ2-1; CDR3 protein: CSAETGASFYNEQFF; CDR3 DNA: TGCAGCGCAGAGACAGGGGCATCATTCTACAATGAGCAGTTCTTC
D gene: .; CDR3 length: 13; clone size: few; V gene: TRBV20-1; J gene: TRBJ1-3; CDR3 protein: CSVGGSSGNTIYF; CDR3 DNA: TGCAGTGTCGGGGGGAGCTCTGGAAACACCATATATTTT
D gene: .; CDR3 length: 13; clone size: few; V gene: TRBV10-3; J gene: TRBJ2-1; CDR3 protein: CAISAVAPNEQFF; CDR3 DNA: TGTGCCATCAGCGCGGTGGCGCCCAATGAGCAGTTCTTC
D gene: TRBD1; CDR3 length: 17; clone size: few; V gene: TRBV2; J gene: TRBJ2-1; CDR3 protein: CASSETGKGGFYNEQFF; CDR3 DNA: TGTGCCAGCAGTGAAACGGGAAAAGGGGGCTTCTACAATGAGCAGTTCTTC
D gene: TRBD2; CDR3 length: 18; clone size: many; V gene: TRBV6-2/TRBV6-3; J gene: TRBJ2-2; CDR3 protein: CASSSPNSGGIVTGELFF; CDR3 DNA: TGTGCCAGCAGTTCCCCGAATAGCGGGGGGATTGTCACCGGGGAGCTGTTTTTT
D gene: TRBD1; CDR3 length: 13; clone size: many; V gene: TRBV7-2; J gene: TRBJ2-4; CDR3 protein: CASSPDRGDIQYF; CDR3 DNA: TGTGCCAGCAGTCCGGACAGGGGGGACATTCAGTACTTC
D gene: TRBD1; CDR3 length: 14; clone size: .; V gene: TRBV6-5; J gene: TRBJ1-2; CDR3 protein: CASSYQGDYFSYTF; CDR3 DNA: TGTGCCAGCAGTTACCAGGGGGATTACTTTAGCTACACCTTC
D gene: .; CDR3 length: 14; clone size: .; V gene: TRBV30; J gene: TRBJ2-1; CDR3 protein: CAWTSGPGVAEQFF; CDR3 DNA: TGTGCCTGGACGTCCGGGCCTGGGGTCGCTGAGCAGTTCTTC
D gene: TRBD1; CDR3 length: 16; clone size: .; V gene: TRBV12-3/TRBV12-4; J gene: TRBJ1-5; CDR3 protein: CASTQGGDTPNQPQHF; CDR3 DNA: TGTGCCAGCACCCAAGGGGGCGATACACCAAATCAGCCCCAGCATTTT
D gene: TRBD2; CDR3 length: 15; clone size: .; V gene: TRBV20-1; J gene: TRBJ2-7; CDR3 protein: CSARGHPAGRYEQYF; CDR3 DNA: TGCAGTGCTAGAGGGCACCCAGCGGGGAGATACGAGCAGTACTTC
D gene: TRBD2; CDR3 length: 16; clone size: .; V gene: TRBV6-5; J gene: TRBJ2-2; CDR3 protein: CASSSYSGEDTGELFF; CDR3 DNA: TGTGCCAGCAGTTCCTATAGCGGGGAGGACACCGGGGAGCTGTTTTTT
D gene: .; CDR3 length: 13; clone size: few; V gene: TRBV5-1; J gene: TRBJ2-7; CDR3 protein: CASSSQGVNEQYF; CDR3 DNA: TGCGCCAGCAGTAGTCAGGGCGTCAACGAGCAGTACTTC
D gene: .; CDR3 length: 15; clone size: .; V gene: TRBV2; J gene: TRBJ2-5; CDR3 protein: CASSVAGPTRETQYF; CDR3 DNA: TGTGCCAGCAGCGTGGCCGGGCCGACCCGAGAGACCCAGTACTTC
D gene: TRBD1; CDR3 length: 15; clone size: few; V gene: TRBV10-3; J gene: TRBJ1-1; CDR3 protein: CAIGEGGALSTEAFF; CDR3 DNA: TGTGCCATCGGAGAAGGGGGCGCGCTGAGCACTGAAGCTTTCTTT
D gene: .; CDR3 length: 13; clone size: .; V gene: TRBV2; J gene: TRBJ1-5; CDR3 protein: CASSGGNNQPQHF; CDR3 DNA: TGTGCCAGCAGTGGGGGCAACAATCAGCCCCAGCATTTT
D gene: TRBD2; CDR3 length: 17; clone size: .; V gene: TRBV7-8; J gene: TRBJ2-5; CDR3 protein: CASSKTSGGGLAETQYF; CDR3 DNA: TGTGCCAGCAGCAAAACTAGCGGGGGGGGTTTAGCGGAGACCCAGTACTTC
D gene: .; CDR3 length: 14; clone size: few; V gene: TRBV7-9; J gene: TRBJ2-1; CDR3 protein: CASSPGDSYNEQFF; CDR3 DNA: TGTGCCAGCAGCCCTGGGGATTCCTACAATGAGCAGTTCTTC
D gene: .; CDR3 length: 11; clone size: few; V gene: TRBV7-8; J gene: TRBJ1-1; CDR3 protein: CASSLAGMAFF; CDR3 DNA: TGTGCCAGCAGCTTAGCAGGGATGGCTTTCTTT